This record covers a single T cell receptor (beta chain). This CDR3 comprises 15 residues. V was shortened by 2 bases and J by 0 bases, with 11 bases between the two germline ends. Germline lookup yields CDR1 DFQATT and CDR2 SNEGSKA (reference sequence). This specimen belongs to a study of T-cell reconstitution after alpha-beta-depleted transplantation in children. Unique molecular identifiers were incorporated during preparation of the TCRbeta library. TCRdb used MiXCR to reprocess the PCR reads, holding one entry per CDR3 protein. The sample holds 70,000 to 100,000 distinct CDR3 sequences, approximately 12% seen once.

Material: PBMCs from the stem cell graft donor, obtained from the stem cell graft. The chain combines TRBV20-1 with TRBJ1-3; maybe TRBD1 (6 bases). The clonotype was recovered from a human donor who donated a stem cell graft to a child with inherited bone marrow failure. This CDR3 reads CSARRGADSGNTIYF. CDR3 DNA: TGCAGTGCTAGACGGGGGGCTGACTCTGGAAACACCATATATTTT.